The clone carrying this TCR beta chain was recorded many times. Its antigen is undetermined. MiXCR, applied by TCRdb to the RACE reads, yields one record per CDR3 protein. The sample has more than 60,000 distinct CDR3 sequences; around 10% are singletons. Time point here: patch test 2, 6 weeks after DPC sensitization. Treatment in this sample: therapeutic diphenylcyclopropenone sensitization with weekly scalp DPC. The sample originates from a study of human T cells and chemical hapten exposure. Overall study context: Sensitizing treatment utilized 2% DPC over an approximately 2 cm by approximately 2 cm portion of upper inner arm skin. Study findings and constraints: DPC sensitization produced no change in TCRs with frequency above 1 in 1000. Patch test score was positively correlated with the counts of PT1 expanded TCRs.

From germline, CDR1 is GTSNPN and CDR2 SVGIG (reference sequence). CDR3 length equals 14 residues. J lost 3 bases, V lost 4 bases, and 5 bases had no gene match. The chain joins TRBV30 to TRBJ2-1; TRBD2 matches 8 bases. The source material was whole blood, sampled in connection with sensitization to the hapten diphenylcyclopropenone (DPC). The TCR originated in a woman between 50 and 59 years old with alopecia areata. Some clones in this sample may be carry-over from other donors' samples. In DNA form, the CDR3 reads TGTGCCTGGAACCAGCGGGGGAGCTACAATGAGCAGTTCTTC. It is translated as CAWNQRGSYNEQFF. The whole variable domain, filled in from reference TRBV30 and TRBJ2-1, reads SQTIHQWPATLVQPVGSPLSLECTVEGTSNPNLYWYRQAAGRGLQLLFYSVGIGQISSEVPQNLSASRPQDRQFILSSKKLLLSDSGFYLCAWNQRGSYNEQFFGPGTRLTVL.